This TCR beta chain originates from a study of T cell responses to AZD1222 COVID-19 vaccine. Whole-study findings and limits: Sampling captured repertoires only after the peak T cell response. Vaccination with two AZD1222 doses was followed by a rise in Spike-specific TCR breadth and depth. Donors, mostly white British, included more females; clonal diversity was possibly underestimated. Seropositive status at baseline applied to only 6 or 7 AZD1222 recipients.

Trimming cost V 0 bases and J 7 bases; bases outside gene matches: 4. Per the germline V gene, CDR1 is SGHRS and CDR2 is YFSETQ. CDR3 length: 16 residues. This table comes from immunoSEQ multiplex PCR, and its TCRdb copy is limited to in-frame clones, with some not included. The sample holds around 150,000 clones, over 75% seen once. This clone occurred once. No antigen is known for it. The origin of this receptor is an adult who received the MenACWY meningococcal vaccine as a control. The sample here was peripheral blood, taken 28 days after the second dose of the MenACWY control vaccine. The chain couples TRBV5-1 to TRBJ1-6; 10 nucleotides match TRBD1. In DNA, the CDR3 is TGCGCCAGCAGCTTGGTTGGGACAGGGGTAAATTCACCCCTCCACTTT. It encodes CASSLVGTGVNSPLHF.